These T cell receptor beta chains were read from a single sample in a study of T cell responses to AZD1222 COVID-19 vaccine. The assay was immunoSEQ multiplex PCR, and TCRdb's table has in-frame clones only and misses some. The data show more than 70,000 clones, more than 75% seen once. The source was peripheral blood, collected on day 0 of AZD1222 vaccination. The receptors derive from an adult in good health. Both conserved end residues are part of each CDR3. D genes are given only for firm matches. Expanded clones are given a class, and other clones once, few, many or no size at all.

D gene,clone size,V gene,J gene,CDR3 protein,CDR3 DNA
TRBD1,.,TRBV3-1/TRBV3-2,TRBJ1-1,CASSQDEFGDRGFSEAFF,TGTGCCAGCAGCCAAGATGAGTTTGGGGACAGGGGTTTTTCTGAAGCTTTCTTT
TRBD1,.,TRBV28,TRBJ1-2,CASSLYRGGRTF,TGTGCCAGCAGTTTGTATAGAGGGGGCCGCACCTTC
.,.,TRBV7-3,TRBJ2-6,CASSLYRGSSGANVLTF,TGTGCCAGCAGCTTATATAGGGGGAGCTCTGGGGCCAACGTCCTGACTTTC
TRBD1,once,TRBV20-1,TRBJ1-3,CSASPGQVSGNTIYF,TGCAGTGCTAGTCCAGGACAGGTCTCGGGAAACACCATATATTTT
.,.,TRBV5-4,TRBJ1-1,CASSLDVGGDGNTEAFF,TGTGCCAGCAGCTTGGATGTCGGAGGGGATGGGAACACTGAAGCTTTCTTT
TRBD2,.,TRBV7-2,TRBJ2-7,CASSLREGGAYEQYF,TGTGCCAGCAGCTTAAGGGAGGGAGGGGCCTACGAGCAGTACTTC
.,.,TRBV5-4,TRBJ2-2,CASSLSSPEYYTGELFF,TGTGCCAGCAGCTTGTCCTCACCCGAATACTACACCGGGGAGCTGTTTTTT
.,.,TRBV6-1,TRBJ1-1,CASSEWSEAFF,TGTGCCAGCAGTGAGTGGTCGGAAGCTTTCTTT
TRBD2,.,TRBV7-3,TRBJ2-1,CASSSGLADYNEQFF,TGTGCCAGCAGCTCCGGACTAGCGGATTACAATGAGCAGTTCTTC
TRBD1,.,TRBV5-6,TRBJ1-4,CASSFIGQESGEKLFF,TGTGCCAGCAGCTTTATCGGACAGGAATCGGGGGAAAAACTGTTTTTT
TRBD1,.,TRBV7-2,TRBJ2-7,CASSLGTGTYEQYF,TGTGCCAGCAGCCTCGGGACAGGGACCTACGAGCAGTACTTC
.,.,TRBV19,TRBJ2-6,CASSIVEFRISGANVLTF,TGTGCCAGTAGTATTGTAGAGTTTCGGATTTCTGGGGCCAACGTCCTGACTTTC
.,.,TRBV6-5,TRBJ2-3,CASMSGTDTQYF,TGTGCCAGCATGTCCGGGACGGATACGCAGTATTTT
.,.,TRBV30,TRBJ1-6,CAWSPPVGAHYNSPLHF,TGTGCCTGGAGTCCCCCCGTGGGGGCCCACTATAATTCACCCCTCCACTTT
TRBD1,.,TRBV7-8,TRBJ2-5,CASSPQGAQGETQYF,TGTGCCAGCAGCCCACAGGGGGCGCAGGGAGAGACCCAGTACTTC
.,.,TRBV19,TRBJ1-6,CASSTLAGNHNSPLHF,TGTGCCAGTAGTACCTTGGCTGGAAATCATAATTCACCCCTCCACTTT
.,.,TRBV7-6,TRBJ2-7,CASSLWGGVDEQYF,TGTGCCAGCAGCTTATGGGGCGGGGTCGACGAGCAGTACTTC
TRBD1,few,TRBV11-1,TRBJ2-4,CASSVSGTGGRIQYF,TGTGCCAGCAGCGTCTCCGGGACAGGGGGCCGCATTCAGTACTTC
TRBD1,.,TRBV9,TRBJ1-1,CASAPGGRTEAFF,TGTGCCAGCGCCCCAGGGGGCCGGACTGAAGCTTTCTTT
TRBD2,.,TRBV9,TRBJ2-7,CASARGQTGGSEQYF,TGTGCCAGCGCTCGCGGGCAAACGGGAGGTAGCGAGCAGTACTTC
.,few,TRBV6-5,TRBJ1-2,CASRDYYGYTF,TGTGCCAGCCGGGACTACTATGGCTACACCTTC
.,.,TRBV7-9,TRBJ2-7,CASSLGNPYEQYF,TGTGCCAGCAGCTTGGGGAATCCCTACGAGCAGTACTTC
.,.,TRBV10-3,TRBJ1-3,CAISDRAGTGNTIYF,TGTGCCATCAGTGACCGGGCAGGGACGGGAAACACCATATATTTT
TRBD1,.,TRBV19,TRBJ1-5,CASHRGTNQPQHF,TGTGCCAGTCACAGGGGAACCAATCAGCCCCAGCATTTT
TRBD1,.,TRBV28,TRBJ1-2,CASSGQGGGGYTF,TGTGCCAGCAGTGGACAGGGGGGAGGTGGCTACACCTTC
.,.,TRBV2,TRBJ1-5,CASSDFGLGNQPQHF,TGTGCCAGCAGTGACTTTGGGTTGGGCAATCAGCCCCAGCATTTT
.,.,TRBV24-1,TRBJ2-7,CATSEGYEQYF,TGTGCCACCAGTGAAGGGTACGAGCAGTACTTC